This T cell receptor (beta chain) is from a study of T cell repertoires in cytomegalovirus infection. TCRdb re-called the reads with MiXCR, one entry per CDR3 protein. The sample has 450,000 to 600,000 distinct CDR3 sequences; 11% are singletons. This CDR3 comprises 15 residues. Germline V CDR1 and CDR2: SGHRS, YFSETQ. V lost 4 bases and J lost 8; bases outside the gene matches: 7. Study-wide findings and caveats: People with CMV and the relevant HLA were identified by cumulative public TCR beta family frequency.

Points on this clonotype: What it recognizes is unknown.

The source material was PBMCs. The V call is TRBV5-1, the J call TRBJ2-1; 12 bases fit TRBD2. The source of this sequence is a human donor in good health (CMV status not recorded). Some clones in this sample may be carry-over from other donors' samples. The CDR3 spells CASSNRTSGNHEQFF. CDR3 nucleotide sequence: TGCGCCAGCAGCAACAGGACTAGCGGGAACCATGAGCAGTTCTTC.